This entry is about one T cell receptor (beta chain). Its antigen remains unidentified. Nothing much larger sits one base from this clone, and base qualities are not available. The junction shows trimming of 1 base on V and 7 bases on J, plus 7 bases between the germline ends. CDR1 is given as SEHNR and CDR2 as FQNEAQ, both from the germline V gene (reference sequence). Counted from cysteine to phenylalanine, this CDR3 has 12 amino acids. The retained sequence is limited to the CDR3, 36 bases, with the frame set at the first base. Donors formed part of the validation cohort, which comprised about 120 subjects and was distinct from the first cohort of under 850 subjects. Libraries were made using the immunoSEQ multiplex PCR assay. From the authors' description of their analysis: To diagnose cytomegalovirus status from the catalog of TCR beta chain sequences, a statistical classification framework was built. Here the immuneACCESS table is served through TCRdb, limited to in-frame sequences with V and J called. Missing clones are a known gap in these copies; in checked studies unresolved V genes cover under half, and the rest lacks a known reason. That table supplies the V and J calls and clone size; D and trimming were determined from the DNA. This sample holds about 220,000 clones; around 90% were observed only once. Approximately 1.1% of the sample is in the top ten clones.

The data are from a study of cytomegalovirus exposure and HLA in healthy donors (dated by TCRdb to about 2017). Regarding the study in general: According to a later analysis, the roughly 120 validation repertoires were produced on the same platform as the approximately 690 repertoires of the first cohort. The study combined high-throughput TCR immunosequencing, statistical association of individual TCRs with disease status, and machine learning to predict cytomegalovirus infection status. The study aimed to test whether signatures of past pathogen exposure could be identified by cataloging public T cell receptors. In addition to the first cohort of hundreds of subjects, a separate validation cohort of approximately 110 different subjects was used. On the study overall, not on this receptor specifically: The authors suggested that the approach could potentially be extended to other disease states and immunological phenotypes. A total of 150 to 200 TCR beta chains were listed by the study as associated with cytomegalovirus. Three of the identified cytomegalovirus-associated TCR beta chains were confirmed in vitro to be specific for cytomegalovirus antigens. While some public TCRs were present in many individuals, most TCR sequences turned up only very rarely across donors. All 120 or so repertoires were used to score co-occurrence in the validation cohort in a later analysis, because that analysis had no HLA typing for the cohort. In a later analysis, TCRs clustered in the first cohort were found to also tend to co-occur in the 130 or so validation repertoires, with about 93% of cluster scores above 0. In both the original and validation cohorts, the classifier was reported to diagnose cytomegalovirus status with high specificity and sensitivity.

The clonotype comes from a woman younger than 30 in good health and CMV-seronegative. The specimen sequenced was PBMCs. This chain is built from TRBV7-9 and TRBJ2-5; tentative D gene TRBD1, with 5 bases matching. The CDR3 region has the sequence CASSLEQGTQYF. The nucleotides are TGTGCCAGCAGCTTAGAGCAGGGGACCCAGTACTTC.